These 20 T cell receptor beta chains came from one sample sequenced in a study of blood T cell repertoires in COVID-19 (dated by TCRdb to about 2020). Receptor amplification or capture employed the immunoSEQ multiplex PCR assay. TCRdb obtained this table from immuneACCESS and retained in-frame rearrangements with V and J assigned. These tables miss some clones; where compared with another copy, unresolved V genes account for less than half of the shortfall, and the remainder is unexplained. The sample records approximately 90,000 clones, 75% to 90% of which are singletons. The ten most abundant clones make up around 1.3% of the sample. The sample was peripheral blood. The source of these receptors is a man at least 80 years old with active or convalescent COVID-19.

A single count supports this clone. The chain is built from TRBV18 and TRBJ2-1; 9 nucleotides line up with TRBD2. The CDR3 is made up of 15 amino acids. The V gene's germline CDR1 is KGHSH and CDR2 LQKENI. J lost 6 bases, V lost 2 bases, and 5 bases had no gene match. Here the CDR3 DNA reads TGTGCCAGCTCACCATCGCGGGAGGGGTCCAATGAGCAGTTCTTC. Translated, it gives CASSPSREGSNEQFF.

This chain joins TRBV19 and TRBJ1-4, with D possibly being TRBD1 (5 bases). Per the germline V gene, CDR1 is LNHDA and CDR2 is SQIVND (reference sequence). CDR3 length: 13 amino acids. The ends were cut back, 4 bases at V and 2 bases at J, with 5 bases in the middle. CDR3 sequence (DNA): TGTGCCAGTAGTAGACAGACTAATGAAAAACTGTTTTTT. Translating gives CASSRQTNEKLFF.

The rearrangement joins TRBV28 to TRBJ2-2, with a tentative D call TRBD2 (7 bases). Per the germline V gene, CDR1 is MDHEN and CDR2 is SYDVKM. The CDR3 has 16 amino acids. Trimming took off 2 bases at V and 4 bases at J, with 14 bases between the two ends. CDR3 loop: CASSLTGGQSTGELFF. The CDR3 DNA is TGTGCCAGCAGTTTAACCGGGGGGCAGAGCACCGGGGAGCTGTTTTTT.

A single count supports this clone. This sequence joins TRBV6-5 and TRBJ1-3, with D perhaps matching TRBD1 (6 bases). V lost 8 bases and J lost 4, with 9 bases in between. The CDR3 loop spans 12 amino acids. Germline-derived CDR1 and CDR2 are MNHEY and SVGAGI. The chain's CDR3 is CASEQGGNTIYF. The CDR3 nucleotides read TGTGCCAGCGAACAGGGCGGAAACACCATATATTTT.

The V call is TRBV9, the J call TRBJ1-2; D is unresolved. The V and J ends lost 5 bases and 7 bases respectively, with 18 bases between them. This CDR3 has 14 residues. Germline V CDR1 and CDR2: SGDLS, YYNGEE. The CDR3 region has the DNA TGTGCCAGCAGTAGAGACCCGGCGGGATCTGGCTACACCTTC. Protein: CASSRDPAGSGYTF.

The chain joins TRBV5-1 to TRBJ2-5, with 9 positions matching TRBD2. Trimming at V came to 4 bases and at J to 4 bases, leaving 8 bases not matched to a gene. The CDR3 has 15 amino acids. Per germline, CDR1 SGHRS and CDR2 YFSETQ. The CDR3 DNA sequence: TGCGCCAGCAGCAGCGGGACTAGCTTTGGAGAGACCCAGTACTTC. Residues: CASSSGTSFGETQYF.

This clone is a singleton in its sample. V and J are TRBV14 and TRBJ2-3, with D maybe TRBD2 (6 bases). Trimming left V 2 bases short and J 1 base short, with 13 bases between. The germline V gene encodes CDR1 SGHDN and CDR2 FVKESK. This CDR3 is built from 16 residues. The CDR3 spells CASSQRAASGTDTQYF. In DNA, the CDR3 is TGTGCCAGCAGCCAAAGGGCCGCTAGCGGCACAGATACGCAGTATTTT.

V usage is TRBV24-1 and J usage is TRBJ1-5; D is undetermined. The CDR3 consists of 16 residues. The germline V and J ends were trimmed by 8 bases and 4 bases, with 20 bases remaining between them. Germline loops: CDR1 KGHDR, CDR2 SFDVKD. The CDR3 coding sequence is TGTGCCACCAAACCGCGTTGGGCAGGCGGGAATCAGCCCCAGCATTTT. Its translation is CATKPRWAGGNQPQHF.

This chain links TRBV5-8 with TRBJ1-2, with TRBD1 as a possible D gene (5 bases). V lost 0 bases and J 4 bases, leaving 7 bases between the germline ends. The germline V gene has CDR1 SGHTS and CDR2 YDEGEE. CDR3 length equals 13 residues. The CDR3 DNA is TGTGCCAGCAGCTTGGGCGGGGCCTATGGCTACACCTTC. This encodes CASSLGGAYGYTF.

This chain links TRBV19 with TRBJ2-7, with D possibly TRBD2 on 5 matching bases. CDR3 length: 13 residues. Per germline, CDR1 LNHDA and CDR2 SQIVND (reference sequence). Between the trimmed V and J ends, which lost 5 bases and 5 bases, there was a span of 13 bases. The CDR3 loop is CASSSEGRDEQYF. In DNA, the CDR3 is TGTGCCAGTAGTTCCGAGGGTCGGGACGAGCAGTACTTC.

This chain links TRBV6-5 with TRBJ2-7; 11 nucleotides agree with TRBD1. The CDR3 runs 13 residues. Looked up from germline, CDR1 is MNHEY and CDR2 is SVGAGI. Unmatched junction bases numbered 3, after V lost 7 bases and J lost 4 bases. DNA for the CDR3: TGTGCCAGCACTGGGACAGGGGGGTACGAGCAGTACTTC. It encodes CASTGTGGYEQYF.

The genes are TRBV6-1 and TRBJ1-6, with D perhaps matching TRBD1 (5 bases). The ends were cut back, 2 bases at V and 3 bases at J, with 8 bases in the middle. The CDR3 consists of 15 residues. Per the germline V gene, CDR1 is MNHNS and CDR2 is SASEGT. Here the CDR3 DNA reads TGTGCCAGCAGTGAATTGGGGGGCTATAATTCACCCCTCCACTTT. It yields the protein CASSELGGYNSPLHF.

The chain combines TRBV19 with TRBJ1-1; no definite D call. Between the trimmed V and J ends, which lost 4 bases and 10 bases, there was a span of 13 bases. This CDR3 is 12 amino acids long. Germline V gene data show CDR1 as LNHDA and CDR2 as SQIVND (reference sequence). Written as DNA, the CDR3 is TGTGCCAGTAGTAGACGGAACCAGGCAGCTTTCTTT. This gives the protein CASSRRNQAAFF.

This chain connects TRBV9 to TRBJ2-1, with 14 bases fitting TRBD2. V was pared by 4 bases and J by 7 bases, with 7 bases of the junction left unmatched. This CDR3 region has 16 residues. Per the germline V gene, CDR1 is SGDLS and CDR2 is YYNGEE. The CDR3 loop reads CASSPRLAGGLNEQFF. The CDR3, as DNA: TGTGCCAGCAGCCCGAGACTAGCGGGAGGGCTAAATGAGCAGTTCTTC.

The rearrangement links TRBV30 to TRBJ1-5; D is ambiguous. This CDR3 has 13 residues. Germline V gene sequence: CDR1 GTSNPN, CDR2 SVGIG (reference sequence). Trimming took 0 bases from V and 11 from J, leaving 14 bases between them. In nucleotides, the CDR3 is TGTGCCTGGAGTGTACTTATGGGCACGGCCCAGCATTTT. Protein product: CAWSVLMGTAQHF.

This clone showed up just once. The chain is built from TRBV12-5 and TRBJ2-7; 8 nucleotides align to TRBD1. The V segment lost 5 bases and the J segment 4 bases; nucleotides outside the gene matches: 7. The CDR3 sequence is 14 residues long. Germline V gene data show CDR1 as LGHNT and CDR2 as FRNRAP. The CDR3 DNA is TGTGCTAGTGGTGCCTCGGGACAGGTATACGAGCAGTACTTC. It translates to CASGASGQVYEQYF. The full variable domain, completed using reference TRBV12-5 and TRBJ2-7, is DARVTQTPRHKVTEMGQEVTMRCQPILGHNTVFWYRQTMMQGLELLAYFRNRAPLDDSGMPKDRFSAEMPDATLATLKIQPSEPRDSAVYFCASGASGQVYEQYFGPGTRLTVT.

The chain is built from TRBV7-2 and TRBJ2-3; no reliable D call. Germline V lookup: CDR1 SGHTA, CDR2 FQGNSA. This CDR3 is 14 amino acids long. Trimming shortened V by 0 bases and J by 0 bases, and 4 bases separated the two germline ends. This chain's CDR3 is CASSLASSTDTQYF. The CDR3 nucleotides read TGTGCCAGCAGCTTAGCGTCTAGCACAGATACGCAGTATTTT. Using reference TRBV7-2 and TRBJ2-3 for the parts outside the CDR3, the full variable domain is GAGVSQSPSNKVTEKGKDVELRCDPISGHTALYWYRQSLGQGLEFLIYFQGNSAPDKSGLPSDRFSAERTGGSVSTLTIQRTQQEDSAVYLCASSLASSTDTQYFGPGTRLTVL.

The chain links TRBV2 to TRBJ2-2; D may be TRBD1 (6 bases). CDR3 length: 15 residues. Trimming shortened V by 4 bases and J by 0 bases, and 9 bases separated the two germline ends. Germline CDR1 SNHLY, CDR2 FYNNEI. CDR3 DNA: TGTGCCAGCAGTGGTCGACAGGCGAACACCGGGGAGCTGTTTTTT. Protein: CASSGRQANTGELFF.

This chain connects TRBV2 to TRBJ2-1, with D perhaps TRBD2 (6 bases). CDR1 and CDR2 (germline): SNHLY, FYNNEI. V shed 6 bases and J shed 4 bases, with 13 bases lying between them. The length of the CDR3 is 14 residues. Here the CDR3 DNA reads TGTGCCAGCAGGGGATTCGGACTATACAATGAGCAGTTCTTC. The encoded protein is CASRGFGLYNEQFF.

The rearrangement links TRBV3-1 (or the pseudogene TRBV3-2) to TRBJ1-1; tentative D call: TRBD1 (5 bases). V dropped 2 bases and J dropped 7 bases, with 11 bases sitting between them. Germline lookup yields CDR1 LGHDT and CDR2 YNNKEL (reference sequence). CDR3 length: 13 amino acids. The CDR3 loop reads CASSQKGRSEAFF. For the CDR3, the DNA is TGTGCCAGCAGCCAAAAGGGGCGGAGTGAAGCTTTCTTT.